This record concerns one T cell receptor (beta chain) sequence. The entry originates in a study of early T cells in non-severe SARS-CoV-2 infection. About the study: Sequencing used unsorted whole-blood bulk RNA, so chains lack pairing.

Unique molecular identifiers were affixed to single, distinct cDNA molecules. TCRdb used MiXCR to reprocess the 5' RACE reads, holding one entry per CDR3 protein. The repertoire holds 80,000 to 95,000 distinct CDR3 sequences, with approximately 14% as singletons. The sample comprised whole blood. This clonotype was obtained from an adult who was a healthcare worker with PCR-confirmed SARS-CoV-2 infection or an uninfected control (not recorded which).

CDR3 nucleotides: TGTGCCAGCAGCTCAGGGGGCGCCTATGGCTACACCTTC. The encoded protein is CASSSGGAYGYTF. This sequence joins TRBV12-3 or TRBV12-4 and TRBJ1-2, with 8 bases fitting TRBD1. V shed 6 bases, J shed 4 bases, and the junction held 4 bases outside the gene matches. The CDR3 covers 13 residues.